Included here is one TCR beta chain sequence, with context. These data come from a study of blood T cell repertoires in COVID-19. Study-wide context: Two negative PCRs, clearance, or symptom resolution had been documented for recovered Cohort 3 donors. Collection of acute and convalescent COVID-19 samples took place in the United States, Italy and Spain.

The authors' processing: Nucleated cell number was recorded as an estimate derived from reference gene primer amplification. Data came from immunoSEQ multiplex PCR; TCRdb stores just in-frame clones and leaves some out. V and J calls and clone size are as listed in that table; D and trimming were resolved from the DNA. The sample records roughly 230,000 clones, around 87% being singletons. The clonotype was recovered from a man aged 25-40 years in a cohort exposed to, infected with or recovered from COVID-19 (not recorded which). Sequencing used PBMCs or T cells enriched from blood (not recorded which).

CDR3 sequence reads: CASSTDRAYYEQYF. The CDR3 DNA reads as TGTGCCAGCAGCACCGACAGGGCCTACTACGAGCAGTACTTC. The J gene is TRBJ2-7, the V gene TRBV7-2; TRBD1 agrees at 7 bases. Germline V gives CDR1 SGHTA, CDR2 FQGNSA. The CDR3 covers 14 residues. The V segment lost 5 bases and the J segment 3 bases; nucleotides outside the gene matches: 7.